This entry features one TCR beta chain sequence. Sequencing used immunoSEQ multiplex PCR; TCRdb keeps in-frame clones, though not all of them. The data contain about 500,000 clones, roughly four fifths of them singletons. The V gene's germline CDR1 is LNHNV and CDR2 YYDKDF (reference sequence). There are 15 residues in the CDR3. Trimming took 3 bases from V and 2 from J, leaving 12 bases between them. These data come from a study of shared clonotypes between healthy human individuals. The source material was PBMCs. The chain has TRBV15 and TRBJ2-3, with D possibly being TRBD2 (6 bases). The sequence came from a middle-aged woman in good health. Some clones in this sample may be carry-over from other donors' samples. The CDR3 sequence: CATSSGRGVTDTQYF. DNA for the CDR3: TGTGCCACCAGCAGCGGGAGAGGGGTCACAGATACGCAGTATTTT.